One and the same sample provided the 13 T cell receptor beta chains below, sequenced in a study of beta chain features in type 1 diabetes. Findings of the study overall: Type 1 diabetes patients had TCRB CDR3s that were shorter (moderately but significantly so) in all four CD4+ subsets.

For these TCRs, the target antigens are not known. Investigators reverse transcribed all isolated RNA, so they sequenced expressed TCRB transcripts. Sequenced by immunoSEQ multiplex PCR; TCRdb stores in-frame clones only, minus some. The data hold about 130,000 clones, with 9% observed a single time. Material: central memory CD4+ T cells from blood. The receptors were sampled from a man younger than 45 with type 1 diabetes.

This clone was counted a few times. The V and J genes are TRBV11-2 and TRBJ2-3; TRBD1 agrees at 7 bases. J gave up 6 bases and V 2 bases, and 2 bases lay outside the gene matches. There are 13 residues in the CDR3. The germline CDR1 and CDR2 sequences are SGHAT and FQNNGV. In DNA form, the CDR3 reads TGTGCCAGCAGCTTAAAGGGGGCGGATACGCAGTATTTT. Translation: CASSLKGADTQYF.

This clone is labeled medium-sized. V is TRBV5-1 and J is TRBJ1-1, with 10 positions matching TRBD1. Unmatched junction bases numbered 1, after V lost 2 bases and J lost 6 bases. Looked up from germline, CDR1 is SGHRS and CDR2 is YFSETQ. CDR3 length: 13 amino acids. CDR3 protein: CASSFGQGAEAFF. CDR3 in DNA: TGCGCCAGCAGCTTTGGACAGGGGGCTGAAGCTTTCTTT.

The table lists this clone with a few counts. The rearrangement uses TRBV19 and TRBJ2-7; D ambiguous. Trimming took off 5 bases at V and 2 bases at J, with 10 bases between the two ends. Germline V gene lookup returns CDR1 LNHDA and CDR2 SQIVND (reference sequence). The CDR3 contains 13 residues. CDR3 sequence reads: CASSLHSTYEQYF. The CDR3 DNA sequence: TGTGCCAGTAGTTTGCACAGTACCTACGAGCAGTACTTC. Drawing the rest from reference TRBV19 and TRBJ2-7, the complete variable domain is DGGITQSPKYLFRKEGQNVTLSCEQNLNHDAMYWYRQDPGQGLRLIYYSQIVNDFQKGDIAEGYSVSREKKESFPLTVTSAQKNPTAFYLCASSLHSTYEQYFGPGTRLTVT.

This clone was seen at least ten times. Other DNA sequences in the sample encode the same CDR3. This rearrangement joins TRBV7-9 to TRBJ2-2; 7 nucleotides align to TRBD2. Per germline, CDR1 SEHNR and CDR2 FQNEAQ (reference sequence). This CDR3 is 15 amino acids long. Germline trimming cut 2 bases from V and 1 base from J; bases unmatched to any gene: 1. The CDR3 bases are TGTGCCAGCAGCTTACTAGCGGTGAACACCGGGGAGCTGTTTTTT. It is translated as CASSLLAVNTGELFF.

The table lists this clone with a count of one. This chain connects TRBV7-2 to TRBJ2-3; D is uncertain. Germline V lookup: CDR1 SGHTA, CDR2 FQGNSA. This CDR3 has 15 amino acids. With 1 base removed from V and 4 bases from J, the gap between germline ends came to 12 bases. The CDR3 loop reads CASSLVGQPADTQYF. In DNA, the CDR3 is TGTGCCAGCAGCTTAGTTGGCCAACCCGCAGATACGCAGTATTTT.

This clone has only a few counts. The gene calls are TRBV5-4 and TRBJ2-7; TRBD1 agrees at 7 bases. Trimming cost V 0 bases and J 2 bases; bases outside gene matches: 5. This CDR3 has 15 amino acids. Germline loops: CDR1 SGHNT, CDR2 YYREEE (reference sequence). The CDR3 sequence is CASSLEWDSAYEQYF. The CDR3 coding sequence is TGTGCCAGCAGCTTGGAGTGGGACAGCGCCTACGAGCAGTACTTC. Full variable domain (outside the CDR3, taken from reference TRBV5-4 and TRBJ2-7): ETGVTQSPTHLIKTRGQQVTLRCSSQSGHNTVSWYQQALGQGPQFIFQYYREEENGRGNFPPRFSGLQFPNYSSELNVNALELDDSALYLCASSLEWDSAYEQYFGPGTRLTVT.

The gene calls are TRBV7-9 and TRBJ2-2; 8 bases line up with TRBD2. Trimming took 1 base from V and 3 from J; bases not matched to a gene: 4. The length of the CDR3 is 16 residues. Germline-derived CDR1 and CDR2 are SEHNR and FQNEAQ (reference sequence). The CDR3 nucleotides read TGTGCCAGCAGCTTAGTTGCGGGGGGATACACCGGGGAGCTGTTTTTT. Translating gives CASSLVAGGYTGELFF.

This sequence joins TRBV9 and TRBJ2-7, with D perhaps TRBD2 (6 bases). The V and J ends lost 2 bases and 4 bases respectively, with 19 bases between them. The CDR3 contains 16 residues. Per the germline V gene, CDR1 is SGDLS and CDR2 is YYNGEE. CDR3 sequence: CASSVGLRGGDYEQYF. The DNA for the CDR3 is TGTGCCAGCAGCGTGGGTCTACGGGGCGGGGATTACGAGCAGTACTTC.

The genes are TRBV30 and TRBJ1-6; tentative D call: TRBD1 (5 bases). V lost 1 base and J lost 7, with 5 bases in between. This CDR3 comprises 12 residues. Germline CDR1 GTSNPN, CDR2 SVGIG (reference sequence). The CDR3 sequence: CAWSGQNSPLHF. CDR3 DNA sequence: TGTGCCTGGAGTGGACAGAATTCACCCCTCCACTTT.

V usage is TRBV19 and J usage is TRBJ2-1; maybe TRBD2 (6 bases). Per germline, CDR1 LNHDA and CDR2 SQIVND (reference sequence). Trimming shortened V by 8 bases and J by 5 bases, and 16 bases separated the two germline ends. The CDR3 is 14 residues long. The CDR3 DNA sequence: TGTGCCAGTTCACTAGCCTATCCTCACAATGAGCAGTTCTTC. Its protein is CASSLAYPHNEQFF.

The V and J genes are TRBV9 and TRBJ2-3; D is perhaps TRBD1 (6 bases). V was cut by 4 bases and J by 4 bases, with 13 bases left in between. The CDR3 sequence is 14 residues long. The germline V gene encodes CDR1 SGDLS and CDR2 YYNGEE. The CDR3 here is CASSKQGSPDTQYF. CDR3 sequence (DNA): TGTGCCAGCAGCAAGCAGGGGAGCCCAGATACGCAGTATTTT.

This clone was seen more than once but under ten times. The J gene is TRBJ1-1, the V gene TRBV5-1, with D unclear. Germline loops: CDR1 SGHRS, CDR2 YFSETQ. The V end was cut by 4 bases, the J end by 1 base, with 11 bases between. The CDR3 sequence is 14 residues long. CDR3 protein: CASSLQDSNTEAFF. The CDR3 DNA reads TGCGCCAGCAGCCTCCAGGACTCGAACACTGAAGCTTTCTTT.

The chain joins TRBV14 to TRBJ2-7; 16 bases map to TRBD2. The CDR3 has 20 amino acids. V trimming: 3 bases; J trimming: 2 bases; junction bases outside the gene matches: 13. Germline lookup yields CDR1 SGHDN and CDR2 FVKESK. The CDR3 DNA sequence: TGTGCCAGCAGCCAGAGAAGAGCGGGACTAGCGGGGGGGACAACCTACGAGCAGTACTTC. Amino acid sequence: CASSQRRAGLAGGTTYEQYF. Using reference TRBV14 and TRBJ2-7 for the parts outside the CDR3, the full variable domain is EAGVTQFPSHSVIEKGQTVTLRCDPISGHDNLYWYRRVMGKEIKFLLHFVKESKQDESGMPNNRFLAERTGGTYSTLKVQPAELEDSGVYFCASSQRRAGLAGGTTYEQYFGPGTRLTVT.